Listed here are 3 T cell receptor beta chains from one sample, sequenced in a study of T-cell reconstitution after alpha-beta-depleted transplantation in children. Preparation of the TCRbeta library used unique molecular identifiers. TCRdb reanalysed the PCR reads using MiXCR and keeps one entry per CDR3 protein. The sample lists 420,000 or so distinct CDR3 sequences; approximately 10% were seen once. Sequences were derived from PBMCs from the stem cell graft donor, sampled from the stem cell graft. All receptors derive from a human donor who donated a stem cell graft to a child with acute myeloid leukemia.

This clonotype was detected many times. The chain joins TRBV5-1 to TRBJ1-1, with D unclear. V was trimmed by 4 bases and J by 1 base, leaving 8 bases between them. The V gene's germline CDR1 is SGHRS and CDR2 YFSETQ. CDR3 length: 13 amino acids. CDR3 coding DNA: TGCGCCAGCAGCCGCGGAGGGAACACTGAAGCTTTCTTT. It yields the protein CASSRGGNTEAFF.

This clonotype was seen ten or more times. The V call is TRBV5-1, the J call TRBJ1-2; tentatively, D is TRBD1 (6 bases). Germline values: CDR1 SGHRS, CDR2 YFSETQ. Trimming cost V 5 bases and J 6 bases, with 14 bases left between them. CDR3 length: 13 amino acids. The CDR3, as DNA: TGCGCCAGCAGAACAGGGAGGAGCAATGGCTACACCTTC. It specifies CASRTGRSNGYTF.

This clonotype was found many times. The chain carries TRBV20-1 and TRBJ2-2; no clear D. This CDR3 region has 13 residues. With 0 bases removed from V and 4 bases from J, the gap between germline ends came to 6 bases. Germline V CDR1 and CDR2: DFQATT, SNEGSKA (reference sequence). The CDR3 region is CSAREVITGELFF. The CDR3 coding sequence is TGCAGTGCTAGAGAGGTTATCACCGGGGAGCTGTTTTTT.